This TCR beta chain stems from a study of regulatory T cells in long-lasting Graves disease. Study findings and constraints: Persistent cases of Graves' showed reduced TCR diversity relative to newly diagnosed patients.

The CDR3 totals 12 residues. The germline V gene encodes CDR1 GTSNPN and CDR2 SVGIG (reference sequence). Documented time point: newly diagnosed GD, antithyroid drugs for less than 3 months. There was RNA extracted from PBMCs, and the TCR library was made from it. An endocrinology unit in Xi'an, China, supplied the patients. Researchers made TCR beta libraries by using iRepertoire HTBI primers and running Arm-PCR on CDR3 regions. Each CDR3 protein gets one entry after TCRdb re-called the multiplex PCR reads with MiXCR. The sample yields some 400,000 distinct CDR3 sequences, about 16% seen once. This clonotype has ten or more counts. Antigen unknown. The same data also went into a second study, on T cells in Graves' hyperthyroidism and ophthalmopathy. That investigation notes: TCR CDR3 underwent first-round RT-PCR with the HTBI primer set.

The sample was peripheral blood mononuclear cells (PBMCs), taken at new diagnosis, from a patient treated with antithyroid drugs. The chain combines TRBV30 with TRBJ1-1, with D uncertain. The clonotype was recovered from a woman younger than 45 with Graves disease. This CDR3 is CAYSRNAREAFF. The DNA for the CDR3 is TGTGCTTATTCCCGTAATGCCCGTGAAGCTTTCTTT.